These 11 T cell receptor beta chains originate from one sample sequenced in a study of blood T cell repertoires in COVID-19. Data came from immunoSEQ multiplex PCR; TCRdb stores just in-frame clones and leaves some out. The table shows under 130,000 clones, with approximately 87% occurring only once. Material for sequencing was peripheral blood. The receptors shown here come from a human donor in a cohort sampled during active or convalescent COVID-19.

This sequence joins TRBV6-4 and TRBJ1-1; D is perhaps TRBD1 (5 bases). This CDR3 contains 13 residues. V was trimmed by 3 bases and J by 6 bases, leaving 11 bases between them. The germline V gene encodes CDR1 MRHNA and CDR2 SNTAGT. The DNA of the CDR3 is TGTGCCAGCAGTGATGCAGGGCCCGCTGAAGCTTTCTTT. Translated, it gives CASSDAGPAEAFF.

The CDR3 spells CASGQGVSPYGYTF. The DNA for the CDR3 is TGTGCTAGTGGACAGGGGGTATCGCCATATGGCTACACCTTC. This chain links TRBV12-5 with TRBJ1-2; 8 positions match TRBD1. The CDR3 has 14 residues. Trimming took 6 bases from V and 5 from J; bases not matched to a gene: 8. Germline V gene data show CDR1 as LGHNT and CDR2 as FRNRAP.

The gene calls are TRBV18 and TRBJ1-5, with D unclear. Germline lookup yields CDR1 KGHSH and CDR2 LQKENI. The V end was cut by 4 bases, the J end by 0 bases, with 7 bases between. This CDR3 region has 14 residues. The CDR3 is CASSRSVSNQPQHF. The CDR3 nucleotides are TGTGCCAGCTCACGAAGCGTTAGCAATCAGCCCCAGCATTTT.

The CDR3 reads CASSPGTGDTDTQYF. The CDR3 nucleotides read TGTGCCAGCAGTCCCGGGACAGGCGACACAGATACGCAGTATTTT. This sequence joins TRBV27 and TRBJ2-3; 8 bases map to TRBD1. In germline, CDR1 is MNHEY, CDR2 SMNVEV (reference sequence). Germline trimming cut 5 bases from V and 2 bases from J; bases unmatched to any gene: 6. The CDR3 length is 15 residues.

The CDR3 region has the DNA TGTGCCAGCAGCTTGGATTTAACCGGGACCCAGCATTTT. This gives the protein CASSLDLTGTQHF. The rearrangement links TRBV5-4 to TRBJ1-5, with D unresolved. From germline, CDR1 is SGHNT and CDR2 YYREEE (reference sequence). V lost 0 bases and J lost 11, with 12 bases in between. The CDR3 runs to 13 residues.

The chain recombines TRBV5-4 with TRBJ2-7, with TRBD2 as a possible D gene (5 bases). The CDR3 runs to 12 residues. Germline assignment: CDR1 SGHNT and CDR2 YYREEE (reference sequence). Deletions cut 0 bases from V and 7 bases from J, with 8 bases between. The CDR3 is CASSLVSGEQYF. The CDR3 nucleotides read TGTGCCAGCAGCTTGGTTTCGGGGGAGCAGTACTTC.

This clone was recorded once. V gene TRBV7-6 combines with J gene TRBJ1-4; 8 bases are a match to TRBD1. V trimming: 5 bases; J trimming: 6 bases; junction bases outside the gene matches: 5. CDR3 length equals 14 residues. Germline V gene lookup returns CDR1 SGHVS and CDR2 FNYEAQ. The CDR3 DNA is TGTGCCAGCAGCACCGGGACAGGAGATGAAAAACTGTTTTTT. Amino acid sequence: CASSTGTGDEKLFF.

The table lists this clone with a few counts. The CDR3 sequence is CASSLDSLIERAHQGNEQFF. The DNA for the CDR3 is TGTGCCAGCAGCTTAGACTCTCTGATCGAACGAGCTCACCAGGGCAATGAGCAGTTCTTC. The rearrangement joins TRBV11-2 to TRBJ2-1, with D possibly TRBD1 on 5 matching bases. This CDR3 contains 20 residues. V gave up 0 bases and J gave up 6 bases, with 27 bases separating them. Germline assignment: CDR1 SGHAT and CDR2 FQNNGV. The full variable domain, rest sourced from reference TRBV11-2 and TRBJ2-1, is EAGVAQSPRYKIIEKRQSVAFWCNPISGHATLYWYQQILGQGPKLLIQFQNNGVVDDSQLPKDRFSAERLKGVDSTLKIQPAKLEDSAVYLCASSLDSLIERAHQGNEQFFGPGTRLTVL.

Points on this clone: A junction boundary mismatches the germline segment, possibly from a read error. The rearrangement links TRBV3-1 (or the pseudogene TRBV3-2) to TRBJ2-7; 7 bases align to TRBD1. Germline CDR1 LGHDT, CDR2 YNNKEL (reference sequence). The CDR3 sequence is 13 residues long. As DNA, the CDR3 is TGTGCCAGCAGCCAAGTCTCTACAGGGGTTCTACTCTTC. It is translated as CASSQVSTGVLLF.

The chain is built from TRBV5-1 and TRBJ2-2, with 8 bases lining up with TRBD1. Germline assignment: CDR1 SGHRS and CDR2 YFSETQ. The CDR3 consists of 15 residues. With V trimmed by 4 bases and J by 4 bases, 6 bases remained unmatched. The DNA of the CDR3 is TGCGCCAGCAGCACGGACAGGGCAGTCACCGGGGAGCTGTTTTTT. This translates into CASSTDRAVTGELFF.

The gene calls are TRBV6-1 and TRBJ1-1; D unresolved. Per germline, CDR1 MNHNS and CDR2 SASEGT. This CDR3 is 13 amino acids long. V gave up 0 bases and J gave up 11 bases, with 13 bases separating them. The DNA of the CDR3 is TGTGCCAGCAGTGAAGCAATGCGGGGTTCGGCTTTCTTT. It codes for CASSEAMRGSAFF.